The T cell receptor beta chain described here comes from a study of T cells after yellow fever vaccination. The sample holds a few counts of this clonotype. TCRdb re-derived calls from the 5' RACE reads in MiXCR, one entry per CDR3 protein. Among some 500,000 distinct CDR3 sequences listed, roughly 14% were seen once. The sequence was collected from a man aged 25 to 40 who received the YFV17D yellow fever vaccine. The sequencing used PBMCs, collected on the day of the yellow fever booster vaccination.

This CDR3 is CASSIPQGMKNIQYF. The CDR3 nucleotides are TGTGCCAGTAGTATACCACAGGGAATGAAAAACATTCAGTACTTC. The chain joins TRBV19 to TRBJ2-4, with D possibly TRBD1 on 6 matching bases. Trimming removed 2 bases at V and 4 bases at J, with 12 bases between. Germline assignment: CDR1 LNHDA and CDR2 SQIVND (reference sequence). The CDR3 spans 15 residues.